This T cell receptor (beta chain) was sequenced for a study of blood T cell repertoires in COVID-19. Generated by immunoSEQ multiplex PCR, the TCRdb table keeps only in-frame clones and is missing some. The sample holds around 300,000 clones, around 90% seen once. Material: peripheral blood. The receptor comes from a man aged 45-60 years with acute or convalescent COVID-19.

The CDR3 DNA is TGTGCCAGCAGCTTGGGTCGGCAAGAGACCCAGTACTTC. Translated: CASSLGRQETQYF. The rearrangement joins TRBV5-4 to TRBJ2-5; D is ambiguous. CDR3 length: 13 residues. V was cut by 0 bases and J by 2 bases, with 5 bases left in between. Germline-derived CDR1 and CDR2 are SGHNT and YYREEE (reference sequence). Together with reference TRBV5-4 and TRBJ2-5, the CDR3 gives the full variable domain: ETGVTQSPTHLIKTRGQQVTLRCSSQSGHNTVSWYQQALGQGPQFIFQYYREEENGRGNFPPRFSGLQFPNYSSELNVNALELDDSALYLCASSLGRQETQYFGPGTRLLVL.